This entry is about one T cell receptor (beta chain). Its specificity is not known. Every donor was a Caucasian adult from Nashville, Tennessee. Genomic DNA, for the unsorted samples, came from some 100 million PBMCs. The sample belongs to a study of shared clonotypes between healthy human individuals. The study, taken as a whole, reports: Owing to a small donor count, the genetic and exposure-history diversity represented was limited.

CDR1 is ENHRY and CDR2 is SYGVKD in the germline V gene. This CDR3 comprises 14 residues. V dropped 2 bases and J dropped 3 bases, with 10 bases sitting between them. What was sequenced on ten immunoSEQ deep assay plates was unsorted PBMC DNA. Sequencing used immunoSEQ multiplex PCR; TCRdb keeps in-frame clones, though not all of them. This table has about 520,000 clones, approximately 84% appearing once. V gene TRBV10-3 combines with J gene TRBJ1-2; D perhaps matches TRBD1 (6 bases). The TCR originated in a woman aged 40-49 years in good health. Some clones in this sample may be carry-over from other donors' samples. Specimen: PBMCs. The CDR3 sequence is CAISETDRDYGYTF. In DNA, the CDR3 is TGTGCCATCAGTGAGACGGACAGAGACTATGGCTACACCTTC.